The TCR beta chain described here comes from a study of blood T cell repertoires in COVID-19. Across the whole study: PBMCs, B-cell-depleted T cells, or T cells provided the cDNA or gDNA that made up the material.

Original processing methods: Amplified reference gene primers provided the basis for estimating nucleated cell counts. Sequenced by immunoSEQ multiplex PCR; TCRdb stores in-frame clones only, minus some. V and J calls and clone size are as listed in that table; D and trimming were resolved from the DNA. The sample includes roughly 700,000 clones, 85% to 90% seen only once; the top ten take about 0.26%. The CDR3 covers 15 residues. Germline CDR1 is GTSNPN and CDR2 is SVGIG (reference sequence). V gave up 2 bases and J gave up 4 bases, with 17 bases separating them. This TCR was recovered from a woman aged 18-29 years with acute or convalescent COVID-19. The chain is built from TRBV30 and TRBJ1-1, with D possibly matching TRBD1 (5 bases). Sequenced sample: peripheral blood. CDR3 loop: CAWSTTKQVSTEAFF. The DNA of the CDR3 is TGTGCCTGGAGTACAACCAAACAGGTGTCCACTGAAGCTTTCTTT.